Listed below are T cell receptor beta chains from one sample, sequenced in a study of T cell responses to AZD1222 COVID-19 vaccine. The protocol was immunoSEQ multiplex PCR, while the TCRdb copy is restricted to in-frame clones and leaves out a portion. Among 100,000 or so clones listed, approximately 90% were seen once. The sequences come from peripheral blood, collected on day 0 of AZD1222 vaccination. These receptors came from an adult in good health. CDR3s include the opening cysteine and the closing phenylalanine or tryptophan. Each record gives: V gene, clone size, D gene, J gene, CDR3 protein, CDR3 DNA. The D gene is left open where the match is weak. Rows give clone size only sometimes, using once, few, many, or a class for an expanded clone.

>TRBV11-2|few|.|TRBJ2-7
CASSFWSGRDEQYF
TGTGCCAGCAGCTTTTGGTCCGGGCGCGACGAGCAGTACTTC
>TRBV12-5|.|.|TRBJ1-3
CASGPSEENTIYF
TGTGCTAGTGGCCCCTCGGAGGAAAACACCATATATTTT
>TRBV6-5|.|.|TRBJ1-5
CATKVSHSNQPQHF
TGTGCCACGAAGGTTTCACATAGCAATCAGCCCCAGCATTTT
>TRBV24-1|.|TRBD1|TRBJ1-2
CATSEGTAYGYTF
TGTGCCACCAGTGAGGGGACAGCCTATGGCTACACCTTC
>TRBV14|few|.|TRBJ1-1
CASSQGWNTEAFF
TGTGCCAGCAGCCAAGGGTGGAACACTGAAGCTTTCTTT
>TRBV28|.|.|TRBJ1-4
CASSQGGTPQSNEKLFF
TGTGCCAGCAGCCAGGGTGGGACCCCCCAGTCTAATGAAAAACTGTTTTTT
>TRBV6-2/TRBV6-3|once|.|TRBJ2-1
CASSYELGSRRGDNEQFF
TGTGCCAGCAGTTATGAGCTCGGGTCTAGGAGGGGGGACAATGAGCAGTTCTTC
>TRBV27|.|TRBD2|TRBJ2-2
CASSRGRAGAGELFF
TGTGCCAGCAGTCGCGGGAGGGCGGGCGCCGGGGAGCTGTTTTTT
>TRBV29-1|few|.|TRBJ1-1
CSASRGNTEAFF
TGCAGCGCCAGTCGAGGGAACACTGAAGCTTTCTTT
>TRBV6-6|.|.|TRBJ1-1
CASSYLLMEAFF
TGTGCCAGCAGTTACCTTTTAATGGAAGCTTTCTTT
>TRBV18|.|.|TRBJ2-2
CASSPVVRNTGELFF
TGTGCCAGCTCACCAGTCGTCCGGAACACCGGGGAGCTGTTTTTT
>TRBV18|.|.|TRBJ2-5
CASSPPRGPQETQYF
TGTGCCAGCTCACCACCGAGGGGACCCCAAGAGACCCAGTACTTC
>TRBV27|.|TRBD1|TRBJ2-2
CASSLTGQGARTGELFF
TGTGCCAGCAGTTTAACCGGACAGGGGGCTCGAACCGGGGAGCTGTTTTTT
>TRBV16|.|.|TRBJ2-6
CASSQSRTGANVLTF
TGTGCCAGCAGCCAATCTCGAACTGGGGCCAACGTCCTGACTTTC
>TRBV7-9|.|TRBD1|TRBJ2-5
CASSRSATGGETQYF
TGTGCCAGCAGCCGAAGCGCGACAGGGGGAGAGACCCAGTACTTC
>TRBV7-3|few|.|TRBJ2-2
CASSSQVNTGELFF
TGTGCCAGCAGTTCTCAGGTTAACACCGGGGAGCTGTTTTTT
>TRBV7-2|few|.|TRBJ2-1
CASSLEFSLHEQFF
TGTGCCAGCAGCTTAGAGTTCTCGTTGCATGAGCAGTTCTTC
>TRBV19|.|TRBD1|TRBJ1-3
CASSGDRVPGNTIYF
TGTGCCAGTAGTGGGGACAGGGTACCGGGAAACACCATATATTTT
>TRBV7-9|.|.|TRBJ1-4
CASSPGRQPAGEKLFF
TGTGCCAGCAGCCCCGGACGTCAGCCGGCGGGAGAAAAACTGTTTTTT
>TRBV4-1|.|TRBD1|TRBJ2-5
CASSQAGTVEVETQYF
TGCGCCAGCAGCCAGGCCGGGACAGTCGAGGTAGAGACCCAGTACTTC
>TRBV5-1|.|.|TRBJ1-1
CASSQPQRAEAFF
TGCGCCAGCAGCCAACCCCAAAGGGCTGAAGCTTTCTTT
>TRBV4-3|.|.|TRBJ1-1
CASSQRMYTEAFF
TGCGCCAGCAGCCAACGGATGTACACTGAAGCTTTCTTT
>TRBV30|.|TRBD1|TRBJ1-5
CAWGGTGFNQPQHF
TGTGCCTGGGGGGGGACAGGCTTCAATCAGCCCCAGCATTTT
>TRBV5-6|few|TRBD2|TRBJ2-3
CASSLAIAGATDTQYF
TGTGCCAGCAGCTTGGCGATAGCGGGAGCAACAGATACGCAGTATTTT
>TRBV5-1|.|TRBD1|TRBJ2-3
CASREQGGDTQYF
TGCGCCAGCAGGGAACAAGGGGGCGATACGCAGTATTTT
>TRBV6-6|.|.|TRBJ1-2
CASSSNRALDGYTF
TGTGCCAGCAGCTCAAACAGGGCCCTAGATGGCTACACCTTC
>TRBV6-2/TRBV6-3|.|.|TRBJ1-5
CASSYLDSGNQPQHF
TGTGCCAGCAGTTACCTCGACAGTGGGAATCAGCCCCAGCATTTT
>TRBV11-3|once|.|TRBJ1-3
CASSHAGWGNTIYF
TGTGCCAGCAGCCATGCAGGGTGGGGAAACACCATATATTTT
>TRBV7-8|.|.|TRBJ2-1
CASSSGTPNEQFF
TGTGCCAGCAGCTCAGGGACTCCAAATGAGCAGTTCTTC
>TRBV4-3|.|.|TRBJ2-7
CASSQKGGYEQYF
TGCGCCAGCAGCCAAAAGGGGGGGTACGAGCAGTACTTC
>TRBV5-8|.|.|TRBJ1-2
CASSLFGFNYGYTF
TGTGCCAGCAGCTTGTTCGGCTTTAACTATGGCTACACCTTC
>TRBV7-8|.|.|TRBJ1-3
CASSLAQVSGNTIYF
TGTGCCAGCAGCTTAGCCCAGGTCTCTGGAAACACCATATATTTT
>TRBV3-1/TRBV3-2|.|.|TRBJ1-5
CASSQGTHQPQHF
TGTGCCAGCAGCCAAGGGACTCATCAGCCCCAGCATTTT
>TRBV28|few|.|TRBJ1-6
CASTPPRGALHF
TGTGCCAGCACCCCTCCAAGGGGAGCCCTCCACTTT
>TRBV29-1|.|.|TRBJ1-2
CSVEDRGVYGYTF
TGCAGCGTTGAAGATCGCGGGGTCTATGGCTACACCTTC
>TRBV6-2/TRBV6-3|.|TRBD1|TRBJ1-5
CASSWDRGRNQPQHF
TGTGCCAGCAGTTGGGACAGGGGGCGCAATCAGCCCCAGCATTTT
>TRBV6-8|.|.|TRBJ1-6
CASSFLFDNRSYNSPLHF
TGTGCCAGCAGTTTTCTTTTCGACAACCGCTCCTATAATTCACCCCTCCACTTT
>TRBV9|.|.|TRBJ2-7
CASNGQGSYEQYF
TGTGCCAGCAATGGCCAGGGTTCCTACGAGCAGTACTTC
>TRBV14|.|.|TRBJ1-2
CASSEDVRGNYGYTF
TGTGCCAGCAGCGAAGATGTGCGGGGGAACTATGGCTACACCTTC
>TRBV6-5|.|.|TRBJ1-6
CASSPVGGLRPLHF
TGTGCCAGCAGCCCCGTCGGCGGACTTAGGCCCCTCCACTTT
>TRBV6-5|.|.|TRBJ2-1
CASTLLTDYNEQFF
TGTGCCAGCACCCTACTGACAGACTACAATGAGCAGTTCTTC
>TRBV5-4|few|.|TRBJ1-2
CASSTTGLGTNYGYTF
TGTGCCAGCAGTACTACGGGCCTCGGGACGAACTATGGCTACACCTTC
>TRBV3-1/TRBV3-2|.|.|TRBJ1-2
CASNGVYGYTF
TGTGCCAGCAATGGGGTCTATGGCTACACCTTC
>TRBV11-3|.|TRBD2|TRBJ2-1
CASSPGGAASYNEQFF
TGTGCCAGCAGCCCGGGGGGAGCGGCTTCCTACAATGAGCAGTTCTTC
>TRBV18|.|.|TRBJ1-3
CASSPLRTGESGNTIYF
TGTGCCAGCTCACCCCTCCGGACGGGTGAGTCTGGAAACACCATATATTTT
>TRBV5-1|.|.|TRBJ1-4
CASSLRGLSEKLFF
TGCGCCAGCAGCCTGAGGGGTTTGAGTGAAAAACTGTTTTTT
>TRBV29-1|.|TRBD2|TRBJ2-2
CSVRGTSKSGNTGELFF
TGCAGCGTGCGTGGGACTAGCAAATCCGGGAACACCGGGGAGCTGTTTTTT
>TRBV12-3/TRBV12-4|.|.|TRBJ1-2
CASSLALAVF
TGTGCCAGCAGTTTAGCGCTCGCCGTATTC
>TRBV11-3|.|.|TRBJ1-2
CASSPRGEGYTF
TGTGCCAGCAGCCCTAGGGGCGAGGGCTACACCTTC
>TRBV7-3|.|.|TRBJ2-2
CASSFRGPLNTGELFF
TGTGCCAGCAGCTTCCGGGGGCCCCTAAACACCGGGGAGCTGTTTTTT
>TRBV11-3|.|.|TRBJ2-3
CASSFSTDTQYF
TGTGCCAGCAGCTTTTCCACAGATACGCAGTATTTT
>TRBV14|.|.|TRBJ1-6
CASSQGQFAPLHF
TGTGCCAGCAGCCAAGGACAGTTTGCACCCCTCCACTTT
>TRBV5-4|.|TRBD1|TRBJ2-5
CASSLGTGEETQYF
TGTGCCAGCAGCTTAGGGACAGGGGAGGAGACCCAGTACTTC
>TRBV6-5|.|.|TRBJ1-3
CASSYSALSGNTIYF
TGTGCCAGCAGTTACTCGGCTCTATCTGGAAACACCATATATTTT
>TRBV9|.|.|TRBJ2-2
CASSPRPLGELFF
TGTGCCAGCAGCCCGCGACCCCTGGGGGAGCTGTTTTTT
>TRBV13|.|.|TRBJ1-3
CASSLERAFTPNSGNTIYF
TGTGCCAGCAGCTTAGAGAGGGCCTTTACCCCTAACTCTGGAAACACCATATATTTT
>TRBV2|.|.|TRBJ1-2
CASSRTEKATNYGYTF
TGTGCCAGCAGTCGGACAGAAAAAGCTACTAACTATGGCTACACCTTC